The 24 T cell receptor beta chains below were found in one sample sequenced in a study of identifying expanded T cells in peripheral blood (dated by TCRdb to about 2019). To prepare the library, the immunoSEQ multiplex PCR assay was applied. The immuneACCESS repertoire file appears here via TCRdb, limited to in-frame rearrangements. These files lack a portion of the clones; in checked studies, under half of the deficit traces to unresolved V genes, and the cause of the others is not known. This sample comprises fewer than 85,000 clones, 84% of them detected only once. 15% to 20% of the sample comes from the top ten. Sequenced sample: blood. The receptors were gathered from a person aged 18 to 75 in good health.

This chain joins TRBV13 and TRBJ1-3, with D perhaps matching TRBD1 (6 bases). This CDR3 is built from 16 residues. The V gene lost 1 base and the J gene lost 0 bases, with 10 bases spanning the gap. Germline CDR1 is PRHDT and CDR2 is FYEKMQ (reference sequence). The CDR3 coding sequence is TGTGCCAGCAGCTTAGCCACCAGGGGCTCTGGAAACACCATATATTTT. Its protein product is CASSLATRGSGNTIYF.

This clone has only one observation. V usage is TRBV30 and J usage is TRBJ2-3; TRBD2 matches at 9 bases. The junction had 5 bases not matched to a gene; V was cut back by 1 base and J by 6 bases. The CDR3 extends over 14 amino acids. Germline V gene sequence: CDR1 GTSNPN, CDR2 SVGIG (reference sequence). The chain's CDR3 is CAWSGGSGSDTQYF. DNA for the CDR3: TGTGCCTGGAGTGGAGGTAGCGGGAGCGATACGCAGTATTTT.

This clone was counted once. This chain connects TRBV19 to TRBJ1-3; 9 nucleotides agree with TRBD1. Per germline, CDR1 LNHDA and CDR2 SQIVND (reference sequence). The CDR3 is 15 amino acids. The V gene end was trimmed by 4 bases and the J gene end by 0 bases; junction bases not matched to a gene: 1. CDR3: CASSRTGASGNTIYF. In nucleotides, the CDR3 is TGTGCCAGTAGTAGGACAGGGGCCTCTGGAAACACCATATATTTT.

The chain uses TRBV7-9 and TRBJ2-1; TRBD2 matches at 11 bases. V gave up 5 bases and J gave up 4 bases; unmatched junction bases: 4. Germline CDR1 is SEHNR and CDR2 is FQNEAQ (reference sequence). The CDR3 is made up of 15 amino acids. For the CDR3, the DNA is TGTGCCAGCAGCGGGACTAGCGGAAATTACAATGAGCAGTTCTTC. Translating it yields CASSGTSGNYNEQFF.

The CDR3 DNA follows: TGTGCCAGCAGCCTACGGACAGGGGGCTTCGTCGAGACCCAGTACTTC. Protein product: CASSLRTGGFVETQYF. The chain carries TRBV5-8 and TRBJ2-5; TRBD1 aligns across 11 bases. Trimming at V came to 4 bases and at J to 5 bases, leaving 10 bases not matched to a gene. Germline assignment: CDR1 SGHTS and CDR2 YDEGEE. The CDR3 spans 16 residues.

The chain recombines TRBV30 with TRBJ2-1, with 11 bases that match TRBD2. Germline CDR1 is GTSNPN and CDR2 is SVGIG (reference sequence). This CDR3 is built from 14 residues. With V trimmed by 3 bases and J by 5 bases, 3 bases remained unmatched. CDR3 in DNA: TGTGCCTGGAGGGGGACTAGCGGTAACAATGAGCAGTTCTTC. Its translation: CAWRGTSGNNEQFF.

The chain links TRBV4-2 to TRBJ1-1; no definite D call. Per germline, CDR1 LGHNA and CDR2 YNFKEQ. The CDR3 extends over 12 amino acids. Trimming removed 3 bases at V and 7 bases at J, with 9 bases between. CDR3 nucleotides: TGTGCCAGCAGCCACAACAGAGTTGAAGCTTTCTTT. As protein: CASSHNRVEAFF.

The V gene is TRBV25-1, the J gene TRBJ2-5; D not resolved. Per germline, CDR1 MGHDK and CDR2 SYGVNS. The V and J ends lost 4 bases and 4 bases respectively, with 10 bases between them. CDR3 size: 13 residues. CDR3 in amino acids: CASSASTLETQYF. In DNA, the CDR3 is TGTGCCAGCAGTGCCTCAACCTTAGAGACCCAGTACTTC.

The chain has TRBV5-6 and TRBJ2-3; TRBD2 agrees at 16 bases. The CDR3 is made up of 18 amino acids. Germline CDR1 is SGHDT and CDR2 is YYEEEE. J lost 6 bases, V lost 2 bases, and 9 bases had no gene match. The CDR3 region has the DNA TGTGCCAGCAGCTTAGGTATGGGACTAGCGGGAGGGCCTGATACGCAGTATTTT. Translation gives CASSLGMGLAGGPDTQYF.

The chain uses TRBV28 and TRBJ2-5; TRBD2 is a possible D gene (6 bases). Trimming took 5 bases from V and 5 from J, leaving 15 bases between them. CDR3 length: 14 residues. The germline gives CDR1 MDHEN, CDR2 SYDVKM. The CDR3 reads CASSPAAGRETQYF. The CDR3 DNA sequence: TGTGCCAGCAGTCCAGCGGCAGGGAGGGAGACCCAGTACTTC.

V and J are TRBV19 and TRBJ1-5; TRBD1 is a possible D gene (6 bases). The CDR3 is 13 residues long. Germline loops: CDR1 LNHDA, CDR2 SQIVND (reference sequence). V gave up 6 bases and J gave up 2 bases, with 8 bases separating them. CDR3 region: CASSPGGNQPQHF. CDR3 DNA: TGTGCCAGTAGCCCAGGGGGCAATCAGCCCCAGCATTTT. Full variable domain (remainder filled in from reference TRBV19 and TRBJ1-5): DGGITQSPKYLFRKEGQNVTLSCEQNLNHDAMYWYRQDPGQGLRLIYYSQIVNDFQKGDIAEGYSVSREKKESFPLTVTSAQKNPTAFYLCASSPGGNQPQHFGDGTRLSIL.

This sequence joins TRBV4-2 and TRBJ2-7; 10 bases are shared with TRBD2. The CDR3 is 16 amino acids. J lost 6 bases, V lost 2 bases, and 10 bases had no gene match. The germline gives CDR1 LGHNA, CDR2 YNFKEQ. For the CDR3, the DNA is TGTGCCAGCAGCCAAAGTCAGCGGGAGGGCCTAGGCGAGCAGTACTTC. Translated: CASSQSQREGLGEQYF.

The gene calls are TRBV6-5 and TRBJ2-7; D could derive from TRBD1 or TRBD2 (5 bases each). Between the trimmed V and J ends, which lost 5 bases and 4 bases, there was a span of 9 bases. This CDR3 region has 12 residues. Germline CDR1 is MNHEY and CDR2 is SVGAGI. The CDR3 DNA reads TGTGCCAGCAGTCCTGAGGGGTACGAGCAGTACTTC. Its protein product is CASSPEGYEQYF.

The chain couples TRBV4-3 to TRBJ1-5; D is unclear. The CDR3 extends over 14 amino acids. The V end was cut by 0 bases, the J end by 4 bases, with 7 bases between. The germline CDR1 and CDR2 sequences are LGHNA and YSLEER. The chain's CDR3 is CASSQDTINQPQHF. In DNA form, the CDR3 reads TGCGCCAGCAGCCAAGATACGATTAATCAGCCCCAGCATTTT.

The chain carries TRBV7-2 and TRBJ1-1, with 9 positions matching TRBD1. This CDR3 is 13 amino acids long. After removal of 4 bases from V and 6 bases from J, the junction contained 3 bases not matched to a gene. Germline V gene data show CDR1 as SGHTA and CDR2 as FQGNSA. CDR3 sequence reads: CASSSRQGAEAFF. CDR3 sequence (DNA): TGTGCCAGCAGCTCGCGACAGGGGGCTGAAGCTTTCTTT.

The V call is TRBV7-2, the J call TRBJ2-5; 8 bases are a match to TRBD2. The CDR3 has 14 amino acids. Germline V gene sequence: CDR1 SGHTA, CDR2 FQGNSA. V lost 5 bases to trimming and J lost 4 bases; unmatched junction nucleotides: 6. CDR3 nucleotides: TGTGCCAGCAGCATGCGCGGGAGGTTAGAGACCCAGTACTTC. Residues: CASSMRGRLETQYF.

The chain combines TRBV29-1 with TRBJ2-5; 8 bases are a match to TRBD2. Germline V gene sequence: CDR1 SQVTM, CDR2 ANQGSEA. Trimming cost V 0 bases and J 1 base; bases outside gene matches: 4. This CDR3 has 15 residues. The chain's CDR3 is CSVEEDGGGQETQYF. CDR3 in DNA: TGCAGCGTTGAAGAAGACGGGGGGGGCCAAGAGACCCAGTACTTC. Combining the CDR3 with reference TRBV29-1 and TRBJ2-5 gives the whole variable domain SAVISQKPSRDICQRGTSLTIQCQVDSQVTMMFWYRQQPGQSLTLIATANQGSEATYESGFVIDKFPISRPNLTFSTLTVSNMSPEDSSIYLCSVEEDGGGQETQYFGPGTRLLVL.

The gene calls are TRBV5-5 and TRBJ1-4; TRBD1 matches at 7 bases. CDR1 and CDR2 (germline): SGHKS, YYEKEE (reference sequence). The V segment lost 0 bases and the J segment 8 bases; nucleotides outside the gene matches: 10. This CDR3 spans 16 amino acids. The CDR3 region is CASSLEPGQAREKLFF. The CDR3 DNA reads TGTGCCAGCAGCTTGGAACCAGGACAGGCCCGAGAAAAACTGTTTTTT.

The CDR3 protein is CAWSVQGQNIQYF. In DNA form, the CDR3 reads TGTGCCTGGAGTGTACAGGGTCAAAACATTCAGTACTTC. V gene TRBV30 combines with J gene TRBJ2-4, with a possible D match to TRBD1 (6 bases). Germline CDR1 reads GTSNPN; CDR2 reads SVGIG (reference sequence). The ends were cut back, 0 bases at V and 5 bases at J, with 8 bases in the middle. The CDR3 has 13 residues.

V gene TRBV6-1 combines with J gene TRBJ1-3; no clear D gene. V was pared by 3 bases and J by 0 bases, with 9 bases between. In germline, CDR1 is MNHNS, CDR2 SASEGT. This CDR3 region has 15 residues. CDR3 loop: CASSDRPASGNTIYF. As DNA, the CDR3 is TGTGCCAGCAGTGACCGTCCTGCCTCTGGAAACACCATATATTTT.

This clone was picked up a small number of times. The rearrangement uses TRBV5-4 and TRBJ1-3; 7 nucleotides match TRBD1. The CDR3 covers 13 residues. Trimming took 7 bases from V and 0 from J; bases not matched to a gene: 1. Germline values: CDR1 SGHNT, CDR2 YYREEE (reference sequence). In nucleotides, the CDR3 is TGTGCCAGCGGGACAGACTCTGGAAACACCATATATTTT. This gives the protein CASGTDSGNTIYF.

This rearrangement joins TRBV7-8 to TRBJ1-1, with 8 positions matching TRBD1. The germline V gene encodes CDR1 SGHVS and CDR2 FQNEAQ. Germline trimming cut 5 bases from V and 1 base from J; bases unmatched to any gene: 3. This CDR3 is built from 14 residues. The CDR3 region is CASSADRGNTEAFF. CDR3 bases: TGTGCCAGCAGCGCCGACAGGGGGAACACTGAAGCTTTCTTT. The variable domain in full, completed from reference TRBV7-8 and TRBJ1-1, reads GAGVSQSPRYKVAKRGQDVALRCDPISGHVSLFWYQQALGQGPEFLTYFQNEAQLDKSGLPSDRFFAERPEGSVSTLKIQRTQQEDSAVYLCASSADRGNTEAFFGQGTRLTVV.

V usage is TRBV18 and J usage is TRBJ1-1; D is uncertain. The CDR3 is 15 amino acids. Trimming pared 3 bases from V and 1 base from J, leaving 12 bases between. The germline CDR1 and CDR2 sequences are KGHSH and LQKENI. The CDR3 protein is CASSPGTERNTEAFF. The CDR3 coding sequence is TGTGCCAGCTCACCGGGAACAGAGAGGAACACTGAAGCTTTCTTT.

Concerning this clone itself: One end of the junction varies from germline; a read error may be responsible. The chain links TRBV7-7 to TRBJ2-7, with a possible D match to TRBD2 (6 bases). Germline CDR1 is SSHAT and CDR2 is FNYEAQ (reference sequence). CDR3 length: 15 amino acids. CDR3 sequence reads: CASSLEYSGDYEQYF. The CDR3 DNA sequence: TGTGCTAGCAGCTTAGAGTATAGCGGAGACTACGAGCAGTACTTC.